Below are 16 T cell receptor beta chains sequenced from a single sample in a study of long-term antiretroviral therapy in people with HIV. Researchers ran immunoSEQ v3.0 at survey level. Assay: immunoSEQ multiplex PCR; the TCRdb copy retains only in-frame clones and omits some. In the table there are about 27,000 clones, about 84% of which are singletons. The input for sequencing was unsorted PBMCs, taken 0.8 years before starting antiretroviral therapy. These receptors were obtained from a man between 18 and 29 years old with HIV.

The rearrangement uses TRBV15 and TRBJ2-3; 9 positions match TRBD2. J gave up 3 bases and V 3 bases, and 10 bases lay outside the gene matches. In germline, CDR1 is LNHNV, CDR2 YYDKDF (reference sequence). The CDR3 is made up of 17 amino acids. The CDR3 sequence: CATSRRGGGAGTDTQYF. CDR3 DNA: TGTGCCACCAGCAGGCGTGGCGGGGGGGCAGGGACAGATACGCAGTATTTT. Combining the CDR3 with reference TRBV15 and TRBJ2-3 gives the whole variable domain DAMVIQNPRYQVTQFGKPVTLSCSQTLNHNVMYWYQQKSSQAPKLLFHYYDKDFNNEADTPDNFQSRRPNTSFCFLDIRSPGLGDTAMYLCATSRRGGGAGTDTQYFGPGTRLTVL.

This clone has only a few counts. The chain's CDR3 is CASRDRGRVATLGYTF. The CDR3 DNA is TGTGCCAGCAGGGACAGGGGGCGGGTAGCAACCCTTGGCTACACCTTC. V is TRBV27 and J is TRBJ1-2; 11 bases match TRBD1. The CDR3 runs 16 residues. Per the germline V gene, CDR1 is MNHEY and CDR2 is SMNVEV (reference sequence). J gave up 7 bases and V 6 bases, and 13 bases lay outside the gene matches.

The chain carries TRBV28 and TRBJ1-5, with D tentatively TRBD1 (6 bases). V was shortened by 9 bases and J by 0 bases, with 12 bases between the two germline ends. There are 14 residues in the CDR3. In germline, CDR1 is MDHEN, CDR2 SYDVKM. The CDR3 spells CASGGQASNQPQHF. The CDR3 DNA reads TGTGCCAGTGGGGGGCAGGCTAGCAATCAGCCCCAGCATTTT.

The chain carries TRBV23-1 and TRBJ1-1, with unresolved D. TRBV23-1 is sorted into the ORF group, with uncertain function. Trimming removed 4 bases from V and 8 bases from J, with 5 bases in between. The length of the CDR3 is 10 residues. Here the CDR3 reads CASSPREAFF. The DNA of the CDR3 is TGCGCCAGCAGTCCCCGAGAAGCTTTCTTT.

This sequence joins TRBV18 and TRBJ2-2, with D possibly being TRBD1 (6 bases). The CDR3 runs 13 residues. Per the germline V gene, CDR1 is KGHSH and CDR2 is LQKENI. V was clipped by 2 bases and J by 9 bases, with 10 bases between them. The CDR3 coding sequence is TGTGCCAGCTCACCAGCCAGGGGCCGGGAGCTGTTTTTT. Encoded protein: CASSPARGRELFF.

The gene calls are TRBV14 and TRBJ2-7; TRBD2 agrees at 10 bases. From germline, CDR1 is SGHDN and CDR2 FVKESK. The ends lost 6 bases at V and 3 bases at J; junction bases unmatched: 5. The CDR3 totals 14 residues. The CDR3 loop reads CASRLAGAGYEQYF. Written as DNA, the CDR3 is TGTGCCAGCAGGCTAGCGGGAGCCGGCTACGAGCAGTACTTC.

The CDR3 coding sequence is TGTGCCACCAGCAGAGCAACAGGGATTAATGAAAAACTGTTTTTT. It encodes CATSRATGINEKLFF. The rearrangement uses TRBV15 and TRBJ1-4; weak D call: TRBD1 (6 bases). Germline V gene sequence: CDR1 LNHNV, CDR2 YYDKDF (reference sequence). V lost 1 base and J 4 bases, leaving 10 bases between the germline ends. The CDR3 sequence is 15 residues long.

The chain combines TRBV2 with TRBJ1-1; 7 bases match TRBD1. From germline, CDR1 is SNHLY and CDR2 FYNNEI. CDR3 length: 14 residues. V lost 6 bases and J lost 3; bases outside the gene matches: 7. CDR3 in DNA: TGTGCCAGCAGCCCCAAGGACAGGTACACTGAAGCTTTCTTT. Translation gives CASSPKDRYTEAFF.

The rearrangement joins TRBV19 to TRBJ1-5, with D maybe TRBD1 (5 bases). The germline V gene has CDR1 LNHDA and CDR2 SQIVND (reference sequence). CDR3 length equals 15 residues. V was clipped by 8 bases and J by 0 bases, with 14 bases between them. The CDR3 spells CASVTGFYSNQPQHF. The CDR3 region has the DNA TGTGCCAGTGTTACAGGATTCTATAGCAATCAGCCCCAGCATTTT.

V is TRBV27 and J is TRBJ1-2; weak D call: TRBD1 (6 bases). Trimming removed 3 bases from V and 6 bases from J, with 11 bases in between. CDR3 size: 13 residues. CDR1 is MNHEY, CDR2 SMNVEV, per germline (reference sequence). CDR3 protein: CASSFLGANGYTF. CDR3 nucleotides: TGTGCCAGCAGTTTTTTGGGGGCCAATGGCTACACCTTC.

The chain recombines TRBV2 with TRBJ1-3; the match to TRBD1 covers 8 bases. Trimming took 6 bases from V and 0 from J; bases not matched to a gene: 10. There are 17 residues in the CDR3. Germline V gives CDR1 SNHLY, CDR2 FYNNEI. The CDR3 region is CASRRDRLGPSGNTIYF. In nucleotides, the CDR3 is TGTGCCAGCAGACGGGACAGGCTGGGGCCCTCTGGAAACACCATATATTTT.

The chain has TRBV28 and TRBJ1-5; no clear D gene. With 4 bases removed from V and 3 bases from J, the gap between germline ends came to 10 bases. Per germline, CDR1 MDHEN and CDR2 SYDVKM. This CDR3 has 14 amino acids. CDR3 residues: CASSYLTVNQPQHF. In DNA form, the CDR3 reads TGTGCCAGCAGTTACCTTACAGTCAATCAGCCCCAGCATTTT.

This chain uses TRBV7-6 with TRBJ2-7; D possibly matches TRBD1 or TRBD2 (5 bases each). Germline CDR1 and CDR2: SGHVS and FNYEAQ. This CDR3 has 12 amino acids. The V and J ends lost 5 bases and 6 bases respectively, with 11 bases between them. In DNA, the CDR3 is TGTGCCAGCAGCCCCAGGGCGGGCGAGCAGTACTTC. Translated, it gives CASSPRAGEQYF.

The chain combines TRBV7-9 with TRBJ1-2, with unresolved D. The V end was cut by 4 bases, the J end by 3 bases, with 6 bases between. Germline values: CDR1 SEHNR, CDR2 FQNEAQ (reference sequence). This CDR3 has 12 residues. The CDR3 DNA follows: TGTGCCAGCAGCTCGGCCCACTATGGCTACACCTTC. Amino acids: CASSSAHYGYTF.

The V call is TRBV11-2, the J call TRBJ2-1, with D possibly matching TRBD1 (6 bases). The CDR3 totals 14 residues. The V end was cut by 5 bases, the J end by 9 bases, with 17 bases between. The germline V gene has CDR1 SGHAT and CDR2 FQNNGV. In DNA, the CDR3 is TGTGCCAGCAGCCCCCGCATGGGGGCTACTGAGCAGTTCTTC. Translating gives CASSPRMGATEQFF.

V is TRBV25-1 and J is TRBJ2-1; D gene unclear. Trimming cost V 3 bases and J 2 bases, with 5 bases left between them. The length of the CDR3 is 13 residues. From germline, CDR1 is MGHDK and CDR2 SYGVNS. The CDR3 DNA follows: TGTGCCAGCAGTGACACAGCCTACAATGAGCAGTTCTTC. This translates into CASSDTAYNEQFF. The full variable domain, rest sourced from reference TRBV25-1 and TRBJ2-1, is EADIYQTPRYLVIGTGKKITLECSQTMGHDKMYWYQQDPGMELHLIHYSYGVNSTEKGDLSSESTVSRIRTEHFPLTLESARPSHTSQYLCASSDTAYNEQFFGPGTRLTVL.